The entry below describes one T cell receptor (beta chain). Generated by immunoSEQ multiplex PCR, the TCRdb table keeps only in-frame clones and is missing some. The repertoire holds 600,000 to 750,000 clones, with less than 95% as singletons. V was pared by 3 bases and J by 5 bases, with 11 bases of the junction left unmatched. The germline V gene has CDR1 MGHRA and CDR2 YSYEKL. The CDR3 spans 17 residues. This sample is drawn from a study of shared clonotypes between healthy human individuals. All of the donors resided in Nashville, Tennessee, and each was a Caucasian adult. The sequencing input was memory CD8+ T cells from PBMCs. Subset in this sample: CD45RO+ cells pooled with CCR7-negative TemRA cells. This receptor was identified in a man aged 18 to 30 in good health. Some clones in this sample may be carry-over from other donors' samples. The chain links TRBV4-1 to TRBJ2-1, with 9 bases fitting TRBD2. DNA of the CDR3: TGCGCCAGCAGCCAGACCCCGTGGACTAGCGTCAACAATGAGCAGTTCTTC. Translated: CASSQTPWTSVNNEQFF.